The sequence of this T cell receptor beta chain was determined in a study of CD4+ T cells in melanoma. Study-level findings and limits: Neoantigen-specific CD4+ T cells in melanoma reportedly had diverse differentiation states. CD8+ T cell, macrophage and B cell function reportedly correlated with neoantigen-specific CD4+ T cells.

Notes on this clone: The antigen remains unidentified.

Profiled with immunoSEQ multiplex PCR; TCRdb holds only in-frame clones, not every one. The repertoire consists of 15,000 to 20,000 clones, with roughly 80% occurring once and the leading ten covering 5.4%. With 6 bases clipped from V and 1 base from J, the junction kept 3 bases outside the gene matches. The germline V gene encodes CDR1 LNHDA and CDR2 SQIVND (reference sequence). This CDR3 spans 15 amino acids. The chain uses TRBV19 and TRBJ1-5; 10 nucleotides match TRBD1. This receptor was obtained from a human donor with melanoma. The sequencing sample was made of cells from a culture (not recorded whether cultured in vitro). CDR3 DNA sequence: TGTGCCAGTAGAAGGACAGGGGGAAGCAATCAGCCCCAGCATTTT. Protein product: CASRRTGGSNQPQHF.